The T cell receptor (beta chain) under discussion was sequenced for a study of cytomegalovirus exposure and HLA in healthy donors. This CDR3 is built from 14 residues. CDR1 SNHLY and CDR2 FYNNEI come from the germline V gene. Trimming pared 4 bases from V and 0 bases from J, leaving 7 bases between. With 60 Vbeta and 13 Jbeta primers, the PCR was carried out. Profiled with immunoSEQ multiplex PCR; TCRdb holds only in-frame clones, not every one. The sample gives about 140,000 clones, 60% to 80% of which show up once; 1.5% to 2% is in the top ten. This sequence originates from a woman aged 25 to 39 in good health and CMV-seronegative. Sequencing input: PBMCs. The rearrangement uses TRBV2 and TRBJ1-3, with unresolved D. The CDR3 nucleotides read TGTGCCAGCAGTGTACCGAGCTCTGGAAACACCATATATTTT. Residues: CASSVPSSGNTIYF.